A selection of T cell receptor beta chains follows, all from one sample in a study of control samples from healthy donors and cancer patients. Profiled with immunoSEQ multiplex PCR; TCRdb holds only in-frame clones, not every one. The sample contains about 99,000 clones, approximately 90% of which appear only once. Sequences were obtained from PBMCs. All receptors derive from a man between 60 and 70 years old with lung cancer. Each CDR3 is given with its conserved first and last residue. Fields, in order: J gene, clone size, V gene, D gene, CDR3 protein, CDR3 DNA. A D gene is named only where the DNA matches it firmly. Rows give clone size only sometimes, using once, few, many, or a class for an expanded clone.

>TRBJ1-5|-|TRBV19|TRBD1
CASSMKGGENQPQHF
TGTGCCAGTAGTATGAAAGGGGGCGAAAATCAGCCCCAGCATTTT
>TRBJ1-1|-|TRBV6-5|-
CASRTAANTEAFF
TGTGCCAGCAGGACAGCGGCGAACACTGAAGCTTTCTTT
>TRBJ1-2|-|TRBV5-1|TRBD1
CASSLSQGGYGYTF
TGCGCCAGCAGCTTGAGTCAGGGGGGCTATGGCTACACCTTC
>TRBJ2-3|-|TRBV11-3|-
CASSLGTDTQYF
TGTGCCAGCAGCTTAGGCACAGATACGCAGTATTTT
>TRBJ1-1|few|TRBV5-1|-
CASSFSTGGTEAFF
TGCGCCAGCAGCTTTTCCACTGGCGGCACTGAAGCTTTCTTT
>TRBJ1-5|once|TRBV5-1|TRBD1
CASSYGQGGQPQHF
TGCGCCAGCAGCTATGGACAGGGTGGTCAGCCCCAGCATTTT
>TRBJ2-1|-|TRBV12-3/TRBV12-4|-
CASSSTRYGQFF
TGTGCCAGCAGTTCTACTAGGTACGGGCAGTTCTTC
>TRBJ1-1|-|TRBV6-5|-
CASRYLVTEAFF
TGTGCCAGCAGATATTTAGTCACTGAAGCTTTCTTT
>TRBJ2-2|-|TRBV7-3|-
CASSLTENTGELFF
TGTGCCAGCAGCTTAACAGAAAACACCGGGGAGCTGTTTTTT
>TRBJ2-2|-|TRBV4-1|-
CASSQARSGNTGELFF
TGCGCCAGCAGCCAAGCACGGAGCGGGAACACCGGGGAGCTGTTTTTT
>TRBJ2-3|-|TRBV10-1|-
CASSDGGRGTDTQYF
TGCGCCAGCAGTGATGGAGGAAGAGGCACAGATACGCAGTATTTT
>TRBJ2-1|few|TRBV27|-
CASSLSIISYNEQFF
TGTGCCAGCAGTTTATCTATTATCTCCTACAATGAGCAGTTCTTC
>TRBJ2-1|-|TRBV11-3|TRBD2
CASSLSGGSNEQFF
TGTGCCAGCAGTCTCAGCGGGGGGTCCAATGAGCAGTTCTTC
>TRBJ1-2|-|TRBV6-5|TRBD1
CASRRRQGGYGYTF
TGTGCCAGCAGACGGAGACAGGGAGGGTATGGCTACACCTTC
>TRBJ1-5|-|TRBV6-4|TRBD1
CASSEQGAGGPQHF
TGTGCCAGCAGTGAACAGGGGGCGGGAGGGCCCCAGCATTTT
>TRBJ1-5|-|TRBV6-4|TRBD1
CASSPDRVGQPQHF
TGTGCCAGCAGTCCGGACAGGGTGGGTCAGCCCCAGCATTTT
>TRBJ1-1|-|TRBV19|-
CASGWALNTEAFF
TGTGCCAGTGGCTGGGCGTTGAACACTGAAGCTTTCTTT
>TRBJ2-3|-|TRBV9|-
CASSVDRSYTDTQYF
TGTGCCAGCAGCGTAGATCGGAGTTACACAGATACGCAGTATTTT
>TRBJ1-1|-|TRBV18|-
CASSPLWTENTEAFF
TGTGCCAGCTCACCCCTCTGGACGGAGAACACTGAAGCTTTCTTT
>TRBJ1-5|-|TRBV6-5|TRBD1
CASSSLGQVNQPQHF
TGTGCCAGCAGTTCCTTGGGACAGGTGAATCAGCCCCAGCATTTT
>TRBJ1-1|-|TRBV5-1|TRBD1
CASREGALNTEAFF
TGCGCCAGCAGAGAGGGGGCCCTGAACACTGAAGCTTTCTTT
>TRBJ1-2|-|TRBV30|-
CAWSAPQVANYGYTF
TGTGCCTGGAGTGCCCCACAGGTGGCAAACTATGGCTACACCTTC
>TRBJ1-1|once|TRBV5-1|-
CASSLLGENTEAFF
TGCGCCAGCAGCTTGTTGGGGGAGAACACTGAAGCTTTCTTT
>TRBJ2-5|-|TRBV15|-
CATSRETGGETQYF
TGTGCCACCAGCAGAGAGACAGGCGGAGAGACCCAGTACTTC
>TRBJ1-2|-|TRBV5-4|-
CASSIGRMDYGYTF
TGTGCCAGCAGCATCGGACGTATGGACTATGGCTACACCTTC